Following are 25 T cell receptor beta chains from one sample sequenced in a study of preoperative IRX-2 immunotherapy in early breast cancer. Repertoires were generated with immunoSEQ multiplex PCR, while TCRdb's copy carries only in-frame clones and drops some. The sample has around 57,000 clones, approximately 93% seen once. Indicated treatment: preoperative locoregional IRX-2 cytokine immunotherapy. The biological material was taken from a patient treated with IRX-2 immunotherapy. These receptors all come from a human donor with breast cancer.

CDR3 nucleotide sequence: TGTGCCAGCAGTCTCCAGGACAGGGCGGACATTCAGTACTTC. Translated, it gives CASSLQDRADIQYF. The chain carries TRBV28 and TRBJ2-4; 8 bases are shared with TRBD1. The V gene end was trimmed by 5 bases and the J gene end by 8 bases; junction bases not matched to a gene: 8. The CDR3 consists of 14 residues. Germline V CDR1 and CDR2: MDHEN, SYDVKM.

The chain combines TRBV11-2 with TRBJ2-1, with 8 bases fitting TRBD2. This CDR3 comprises 15 residues. In germline, CDR1 is SGHAT, CDR2 FQNNGV. J was trimmed by 7 bases and V by 1 base; bases with no gene match: 6. Here the CDR3 DNA reads TGTGCCAGCAGCTTAGGAGGGGCTAGCGGGAATGAGCAGTTCTTC. Encoded protein: CASSLGGASGNEQFF.

This clone was counted a single time. The chain employs TRBV6-1 and TRBJ1-5; D is undetermined. CDR1 and CDR2 from the germline V gene are MNHNS and SASEGT. There are 16 residues in the CDR3. V lost 3 bases, J lost 0 bases, and 12 bases lay in between. The CDR3 here is CASSEEQIYSNQPQHF. In DNA form, the CDR3 reads TGTGCCAGCAGTGAGGAGCAGATATATAGCAATCAGCCCCAGCATTTT.

The genes are TRBV28 and TRBJ2-7; 11 nucleotides match TRBD2. This CDR3 has 15 residues. The ends lost 10 bases at V and 3 bases at J; junction bases unmatched: 11. The germline gives CDR1 MDHEN, CDR2 SYDVKM. The CDR3 DNA is TGTGCCACCGCCGGCCGGACTAGCGGGTACTACGAGCAGTACTTC. Its protein product is CATAGRTSGYYEQYF. Combining the CDR3 with reference TRBV28 and TRBJ2-7 gives the whole variable domain DVKVTQSSRYLVKRTGEKVFLECVQDMDHENMFWYRQDPGLGLRLIYFSYDVKMKEKGDIPEGYSVSREKKERFSLILESASTNQTSMYLCATAGRTSGYYEQYFGPGTRLTVT.

V gene TRBV18 combines with J gene TRBJ2-5; D tentatively reads TRBD1 or TRBD2 (5 bases each). Trimming took 0 bases from V and 4 from J, leaving 9 bases between them. The CDR3 runs 14 residues. The germline CDR1 and CDR2 sequences are KGHSH and LQKENI. Here the CDR3 reads CASSPPSGRETQYF. The CDR3 DNA follows: TGTGCCAGCTCACCACCGTCAGGGAGAGAGACCCAGTACTTC. The full variable domain, in which reference TRBV18 and TRBJ2-5 provide the parts outside the CDR3, is NAGVMQNPRHLVRRRGQEARLRCSPMKGHSHVYWYRQLPEEGLKFMVYLQKENIIDESGMPKERFSAEFPKEGPSILRIQQVVRGDSAAYFCASSPPSGRETQYFGPGTRLLVL.

The chain joins TRBV4-3 to TRBJ2-1; D perhaps matches TRBD2 (6 bases). Germline loops: CDR1 LGHNA, CDR2 YSLEER. V lost 1 base and J 7 bases, leaving 8 bases between the germline ends. The CDR3 totals 13 residues. CDR3 nucleotide sequence: TGCGCCAGCAGCCAAGGACTAGTGAATGAGCAGTTCTTC. Translated, it gives CASSQGLVNEQFF.

The genes are TRBV7-2 and TRBJ1-1; D unresolved. Germline V gene data show CDR1 as SGHTA and CDR2 as FQGNSA. Trimming pared 1 base from V and 7 bases from J, leaving 7 bases between. The CDR3 has 12 residues. This CDR3 is CASSLGRIEAFF. DNA of the CDR3: TGTGCCAGCAGCTTAGGGCGTATTGAAGCTTTCTTT.

CDR3 amino acids: CASSQDRRDYQETQYF. The CDR3 DNA follows: TGTGCCAGCAGCCAAGATCGTCGGGACTACCAAGAGACCCAGTACTTC. The chain is built from TRBV4-2 and TRBJ2-5, with D possibly being TRBD2 (6 bases). The CDR3 totals 16 residues. Germline V gene sequence: CDR1 LGHNA, CDR2 YNFKEQ. The germline V and J ends were trimmed by 0 bases and 0 bases, with 11 bases remaining between them.

V gene TRBV19 combines with J gene TRBJ2-7, with 7 bases matching TRBD2. The germline V gene encodes CDR1 LNHDA and CDR2 SQIVND (reference sequence). The V and J ends lost 5 bases and 1 base, in that order; junction bases with no gene match: 11. CDR3 length: 16 residues. The CDR3 nucleotides are TGTGCCAGTAGTCGAATCGGGACTATAATATCCTACGAGCAGTACTTC. This codes for CASSRIGTIISYEQYF.

V and J are TRBV27 and TRBJ2-1; 7 bases match TRBD2. Trimming took 3 bases from V and 8 from J; bases not matched to a gene: 13. Germline V gives CDR1 MNHEY, CDR2 SMNVEV (reference sequence). This CDR3 is 16 amino acids long. The CDR3 loop is CASSLAAGERFDEQFF. CDR3 DNA sequence: TGTGCCAGCAGTTTGGCCGCGGGAGAAAGGTTTGATGAGCAGTTCTTC.

V usage is TRBV30 and J usage is TRBJ1-3; 7 bases line up with TRBD1. The V gene's germline CDR1 is GTSNPN and CDR2 SVGIG (reference sequence). The V gene end was trimmed by 2 bases and the J gene end by 4 bases; junction bases not matched to a gene: 8. CDR3 length: 15 residues. CDR3 residues: CAWSRTGSLGNTIYF. The CDR3 DNA reads TGTGCCTGGAGTCGGACAGGCAGCCTAGGAAACACCATATATTTT.

Here the CDR3 reads CASSSGTGGRADTQYF. In DNA, the CDR3 is TGTGCCAGCAGCTCCGGGACAGGGGGCCGGGCAGATACGCAGTATTTT. This sequence joins TRBV11-3 and TRBJ2-3; 12 bases agree with TRBD1. The ends lost 4 bases at V and 4 bases at J; junction bases unmatched: 6. Germline-derived CDR1 and CDR2 are SGHNT and YENEEA. There are 16 residues in the CDR3.

The rearrangement uses TRBV19 and TRBJ1-1; possible D gene TRBD1, 5 bases. The CDR3 length is 19 residues. Germline lookup yields CDR1 LNHDA and CDR2 SQIVND (reference sequence). The V gene lost 5 bases and the J gene lost 1 base, with 26 bases spanning the gap. CDR3 sequence reads: CASSGSSGRFSWGNTEAFF. CDR3 DNA sequence: TGTGCCAGTAGTGGGAGCTCGGGACGATTCTCCTGGGGGAACACTGAAGCTTTCTTT.

The V and J genes are TRBV2 and TRBJ2-2; a possible D gene is TRBD2 (7 bases). CDR3 length equals 15 residues. The V end lost 6 bases, the J end lost 5 bases, and 16 bases lay between the germline ends. Germline values: CDR1 SNHLY, CDR2 FYNNEI. The CDR3 spells CASRATGRGTGELFF. The DNA of the CDR3 is TGTGCCAGCAGGGCCACAGGGAGGGGGACCGGGGAGCTGTTTTTT.

This clone was detected only once. The chain links TRBV20-1 to TRBJ2-3; D is ambiguous. CDR3 size: 10 residues. The V gene lost 6 bases and the J gene lost 4 bases, with 5 bases spanning the gap. CDR1 and CDR2 (germline): DFQATT, SNEGSKA (reference sequence). Written as DNA, the CDR3 is TGCAGTGCCAGTGCAGATACGCAGTATTTT. Translation gives CSASADTQYF.

This chain uses TRBV28 with TRBJ2-1; no clear D gene. CDR1 and CDR2 from the germline V gene are MDHEN and SYDVKM. The CDR3 extends over 12 amino acids. V was pared by 5 bases and J by 5 bases, with 7 bases between. The CDR3 loop reads CASSLVNNEQFF. The DNA for the CDR3 is TGTGCCAGCAGTCTAGTAAACAATGAGCAGTTCTTC.

V gene TRBV9 combines with J gene TRBJ2-2, with 10 bases identical to TRBD2. V was clipped by 1 base and J by 5 bases; unmatched bases: 2. Germline lookup yields CDR1 SGDLS and CDR2 YYNGEE. This CDR3 is 15 amino acids long. For the CDR3, the DNA is TGTGCCAGCAGCGTAAGCGGGAGGGGTACCGGGGAGCTGTTTTTT. This codes for CASSVSGRGTGELFF.

The chain carries TRBV30 and TRBJ1-4; D is unresolved. Germline V CDR1 and CDR2: GTSNPN, SVGIG (reference sequence). This CDR3 is built from 12 residues. V lost 7 bases, J lost 0 bases, and 6 bases lay in between. The CDR3 sequence: CASTATNEKLFF. The CDR3 DNA is TGTGCCTCCACCGCAACTAATGAAAAACTGTTTTTT.

The rearrangement uses TRBV7-2 and TRBJ1-3, with 7 bases aligning to TRBD1. Germline V gene sequence: CDR1 SGHTA, CDR2 FQGNSA. The CDR3 is made up of 17 amino acids. V trimming: 5 bases; J trimming: 2 bases; junction bases outside the gene matches: 12. The CDR3 DNA is TGTGCCAGCAGCCTACCCCGACAGGGCACCGCTGGAAACACCATATATTTT. Translation gives CASSLPRQGTAGNTIYF.

The J gene is TRBJ2-3, the V gene TRBV4-1, with D hard to call. V dropped 1 base and J dropped 2 bases, with 10 bases sitting between them. This CDR3 comprises 15 residues. Germline assignment: CDR1 MGHRA and CDR2 YSYEKL. The CDR3 sequence: CASSQAWGLTDTQYF. In DNA, the CDR3 is TGCGCCAGCAGCCAAGCTTGGGGTCTCACAGATACGCAGTATTTT.

V usage is TRBV20-1 and J usage is TRBJ2-5; D is possibly TRBD2 (5 bases). Trimming took 5 bases from V and 4 from J, leaving 8 bases between them. The germline gives CDR1 DFQATT, CDR2 SNEGSKA (reference sequence). This CDR3 region has 11 residues. DNA of the CDR3: TGCAGTGCTTTGAGGGCAGAGACCCAGTACTTC. Translated: CSALRAETQYF.

The genes are TRBV28 and TRBJ1-2, with D possibly being TRBD1 (5 bases). CDR3 length equals 15 residues. Per the germline V gene, CDR1 is MDHEN and CDR2 is SYDVKM. Trimming cost V 6 bases and J 2 bases, with 16 bases left between them. CDR3 loop: CASRYRGPSNYGYTF. The CDR3 region has the DNA TGTGCCAGCAGATATAGGGGACCATCAAACTATGGCTACACCTTC.

The chain carries TRBV6-5 and TRBJ1-6; TRBD1 agrees at 7 bases. CDR1 and CDR2 from the germline V gene are MNHEY and SVGAGI. Trimming at V came to 0 bases and at J to 7 bases, leaving 3 bases not matched to a gene. CDR3 size: 15 residues. The CDR3 nucleotides are TGTGCCAGCAGTTACTCGCCAGGGGGGAATTCACCCCTCCACTTT. It translates to CASSYSPGGNSPLHF.

The chain employs TRBV7-3 and TRBJ2-7; no firm D call. V lost 4 bases, J lost 8 bases, and 9 bases lay in between. The CDR3 is made up of 11 amino acids. Germline CDR1 reads SGHTA; CDR2 reads FQGTGA. The CDR3 DNA sequence: TGTGCCAGCAGCTCGGGCTTCAAGCAGTACTTC. It yields the protein CASSSGFKQYF.

The chain has TRBV7-9 and TRBJ2-1; D may be TRBD1 (7 bases). V was pared by 5 bases and J by 2 bases, with 13 bases between. Germline V gene data show CDR1 as SEHNR and CDR2 as FQNEAQ (reference sequence). The CDR3 consists of 15 residues. CDR3 protein: CASSPGRGAYNEQFF. The DNA for the CDR3 is TGTGCCAGCAGCCCGGGCAGGGGGGCCTACAATGAGCAGTTCTTC.